Presented here are 2 T cell receptor beta chains from one specimen sequenced in a study of blood T cells in healthy people across ages. The use of a sample-barcoded 5' primer and a J-beta primer mix characterized a second PCR of about 6 to 11 cycles. In TCRdb, the 5' RACE reads were re-called with MiXCR into one record per CDR3 protein. Of around 1,100,000 distinct CDR3 sequences in the sample, 35% to 45% were seen once. Sequenced: blood. The receptors stem from a young man in good health.

In this sample, this clonotype turned up a few times. The J gene is TRBJ1-2, the V gene TRBV15; maybe TRBD1 (6 bases). Germline V gene lookup returns CDR1 LNHNV and CDR2 YYDKDF (reference sequence). This CDR3 contains 16 residues. Trimming pared 1 base from V and 8 bases from J, leaving 20 bases between. The CDR3 is CATSRVPSTGFFGYTF. For the CDR3, the DNA is TGTGCCACCAGCAGAGTCCCTTCTACAGGGTTTTTCGGCTACACCTTC.

The chain couples TRBV3-1 to TRBJ2-1; TRBD2 matches at 9 bases. Germline loops: CDR1 LGHDT, CDR2 YNNKEL (reference sequence). CDR3 length equals 15 residues. V gave up 1 base and J gave up 6 bases; unmatched junction bases: 4. CDR3 DNA sequence: TGTGCCAGCAGCCAAGGCGGGGGGGCGGCCAATGAGCAGTTCTTC. Residues: CASSQGGGAANEQFF.